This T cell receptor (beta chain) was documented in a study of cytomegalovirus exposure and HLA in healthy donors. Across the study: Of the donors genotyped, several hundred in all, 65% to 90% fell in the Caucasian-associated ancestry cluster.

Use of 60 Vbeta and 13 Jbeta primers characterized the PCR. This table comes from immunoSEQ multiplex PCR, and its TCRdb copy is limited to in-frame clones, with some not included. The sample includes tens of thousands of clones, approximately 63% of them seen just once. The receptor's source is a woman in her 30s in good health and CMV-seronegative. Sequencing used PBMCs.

The CDR3 loop is CASRSTGDPYGYTF. As DNA, the CDR3 is TGCGCCAGCAGGAGTACGGGGGACCCCTATGGCTACACCTTC. This chain joins TRBV4-1 and TRBJ1-2, with D possibly TRBD1 on 5 matching bases. CDR3 length: 14 residues. From germline, CDR1 is MGHRA and CDR2 YSYEKL. V dropped 6 bases and J dropped 4 bases, with 15 bases sitting between them.